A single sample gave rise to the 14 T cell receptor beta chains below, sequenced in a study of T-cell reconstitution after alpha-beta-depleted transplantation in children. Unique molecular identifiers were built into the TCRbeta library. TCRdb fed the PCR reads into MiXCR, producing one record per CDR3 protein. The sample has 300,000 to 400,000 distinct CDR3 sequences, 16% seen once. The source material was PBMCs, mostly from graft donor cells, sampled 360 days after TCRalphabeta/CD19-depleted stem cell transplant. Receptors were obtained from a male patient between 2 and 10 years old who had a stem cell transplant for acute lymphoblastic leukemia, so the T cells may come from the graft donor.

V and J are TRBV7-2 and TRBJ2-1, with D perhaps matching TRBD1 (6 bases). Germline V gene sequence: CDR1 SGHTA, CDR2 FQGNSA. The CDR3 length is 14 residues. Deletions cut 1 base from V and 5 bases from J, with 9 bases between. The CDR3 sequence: CASSLGHRDNEQFF. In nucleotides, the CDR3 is TGTGCCAGCAGCTTAGGCCACAGGGACAATGAGCAGTTCTTC.

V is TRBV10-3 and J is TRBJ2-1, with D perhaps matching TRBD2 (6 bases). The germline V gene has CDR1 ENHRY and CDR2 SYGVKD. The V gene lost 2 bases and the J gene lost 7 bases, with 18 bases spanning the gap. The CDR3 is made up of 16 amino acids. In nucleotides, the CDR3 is TGTGCCATCAGTGAGGGCGGAGGGCCCGTGGTAAATGAGCAGTTCTTC. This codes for CAISEGGGPVVNEQFF.

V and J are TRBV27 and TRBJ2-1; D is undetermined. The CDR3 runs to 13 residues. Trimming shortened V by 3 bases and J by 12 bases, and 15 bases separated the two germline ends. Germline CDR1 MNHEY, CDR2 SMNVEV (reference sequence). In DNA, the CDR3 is TGTGCCAGCAGTTTCCAAAGGGATTTACGGCAGTTCTTC. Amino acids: CASSFQRDLRQFF.

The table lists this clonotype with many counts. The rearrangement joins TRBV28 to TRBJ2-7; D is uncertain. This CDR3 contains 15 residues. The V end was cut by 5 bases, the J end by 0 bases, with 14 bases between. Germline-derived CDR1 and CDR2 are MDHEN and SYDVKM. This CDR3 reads CASSARRRSSYEQYF. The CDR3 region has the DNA TGTGCCAGCAGTGCCCGACGCCGAAGCTCCTACGAGCAGTACTTC.

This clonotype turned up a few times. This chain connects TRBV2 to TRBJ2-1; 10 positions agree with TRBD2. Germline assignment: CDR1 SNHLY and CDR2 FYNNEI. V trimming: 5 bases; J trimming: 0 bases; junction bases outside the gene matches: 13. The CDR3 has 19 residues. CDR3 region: CASSFRRLAGSSSYNEQFF. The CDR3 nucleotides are TGTGCCAGCAGTTTTAGGAGACTAGCGGGCTCCAGCTCCTACAATGAGCAGTTCTTC.

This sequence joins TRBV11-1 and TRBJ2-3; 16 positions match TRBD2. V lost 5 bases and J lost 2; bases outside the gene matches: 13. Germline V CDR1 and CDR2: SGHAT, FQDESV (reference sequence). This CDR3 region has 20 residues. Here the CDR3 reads CASSPRGTSGRALHTDTQYF. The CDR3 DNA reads TGTGCCAGCAGCCCCCGAGGGACTAGCGGGAGGGCCCTCCACACAGATACGCAGTATTTT. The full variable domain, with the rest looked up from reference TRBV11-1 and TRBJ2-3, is EAEVAQSPRYKITEKSQAVAFWCDPISGHATLYWYRQILGQGPELLVQFQDESVVDDSQLPKDRFSAERLKGVDSTLKIQPAELGDSAMYLCASSPRGTSGRALHTDTQYFGPGTRLTVL.

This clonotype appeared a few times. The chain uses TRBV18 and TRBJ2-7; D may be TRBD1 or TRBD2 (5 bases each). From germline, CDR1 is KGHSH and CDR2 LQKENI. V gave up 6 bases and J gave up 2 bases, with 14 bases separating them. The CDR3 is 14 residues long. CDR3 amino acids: CASSRRGTPYEQYF. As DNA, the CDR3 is TGTGCCAGCTCCAGACGTGGGACCCCCTACGAGCAGTACTTC. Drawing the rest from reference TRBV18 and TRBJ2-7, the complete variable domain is NAGVMQNPRHLVRRRGQEARLRCSPMKGHSHVYWYRQLPEEGLKFMVYLQKENIIDESGMPKERFSAEFPKEGPSILRIQQVVRGDSAAYFCASSRRGTPYEQYFGPGTRLTVT.

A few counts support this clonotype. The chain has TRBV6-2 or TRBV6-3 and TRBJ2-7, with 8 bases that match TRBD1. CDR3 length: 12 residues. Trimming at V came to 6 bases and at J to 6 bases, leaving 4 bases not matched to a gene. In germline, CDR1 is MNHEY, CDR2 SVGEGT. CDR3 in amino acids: CASSWTGFEQYF. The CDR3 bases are TGTGCCAGCAGCTGGACAGGGTTCGAGCAGTACTTC.

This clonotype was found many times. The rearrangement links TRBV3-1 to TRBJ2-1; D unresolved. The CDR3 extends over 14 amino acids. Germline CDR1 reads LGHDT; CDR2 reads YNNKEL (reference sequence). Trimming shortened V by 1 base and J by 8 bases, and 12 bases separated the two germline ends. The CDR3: CASSQVQSSYEQFF. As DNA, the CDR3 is TGTGCCAGCAGCCAAGTCCAGAGTAGCTATGAGCAGTTCTTC.

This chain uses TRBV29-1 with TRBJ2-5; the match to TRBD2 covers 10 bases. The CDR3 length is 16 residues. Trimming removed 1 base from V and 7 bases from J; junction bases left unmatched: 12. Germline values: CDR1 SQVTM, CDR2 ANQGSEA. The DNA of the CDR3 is TGCAGCGTTGAAGGTAGCGGGAGGATTTTGGTTGGGACCCAGTACTTC. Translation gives CSVEGSGRILVGTQYF.

This chain's CDR3 is CAINGQETYNEQFF. For the CDR3, the DNA is TGTGCCATCAACGGACAGGAGACCTACAATGAGCAGTTCTTC. V usage is TRBV10-3 and J usage is TRBJ2-1, with 7 bases aligning to TRBD1. There are 14 residues in the CDR3. V was pared by 7 bases and J by 2 bases, with 5 bases of the junction left unmatched. Germline V CDR1 and CDR2: ENHRY, SYGVKD.

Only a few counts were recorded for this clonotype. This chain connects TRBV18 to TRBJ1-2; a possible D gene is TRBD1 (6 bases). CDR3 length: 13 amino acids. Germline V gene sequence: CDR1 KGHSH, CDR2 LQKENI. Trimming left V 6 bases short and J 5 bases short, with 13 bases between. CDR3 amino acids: CASSRDTPYGYTF. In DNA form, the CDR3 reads TGTGCCAGCTCCCGGGACACTCCTTATGGCTACACCTTC.

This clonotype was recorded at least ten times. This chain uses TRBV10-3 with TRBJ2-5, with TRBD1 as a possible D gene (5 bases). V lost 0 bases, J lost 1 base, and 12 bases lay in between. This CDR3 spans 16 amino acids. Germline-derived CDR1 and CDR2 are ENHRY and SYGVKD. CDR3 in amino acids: CAISESRQYLQETQYF. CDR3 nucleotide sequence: TGTGCCATCAGTGAGTCGAGACAGTACCTCCAAGAGACCCAGTACTTC.

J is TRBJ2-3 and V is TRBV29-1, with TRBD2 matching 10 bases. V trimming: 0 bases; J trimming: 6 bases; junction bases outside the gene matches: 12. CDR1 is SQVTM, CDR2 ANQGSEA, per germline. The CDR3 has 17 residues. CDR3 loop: CSVEDRASGSPPDTQYF. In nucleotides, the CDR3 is TGCAGCGTTGAAGATCGTGCTAGCGGGAGTCCACCTGATACGCAGTATTTT.